A single sample is the source of the 9 T cell receptor beta chains below, sequenced in a study of blood T cells in healthy people across ages. A J-beta primer mix and a sample-barcoded 5' primer were used in a second PCR of roughly 6 to 11 cycles. TCRdb redid the calling of the 5' RACE reads with MiXCR, one entry per CDR3 protein. The table has just under 750,000 distinct CDR3 sequences, 22% seen once. Input material: blood. The receptors stem from a man aged 65 to 85 in good health.

This rearrangement joins TRBV6-6 to TRBJ1-4; TRBD1 matches 7 bases. J lost 8 bases, V lost 2 bases, and 5 bases had no gene match. The CDR3 is 14 residues long. Per the germline V gene, CDR1 is MNHNY and CDR2 is SVGAGI (reference sequence). For the CDR3, the DNA is TGTGCCAGCAGTTACACAGGGGCGTACGAAAAACTGTTTTTT. The encoded protein is CASSYTGAYEKLFF.

This chain uses TRBV5-1 with TRBJ2-5; maybe TRBD1 (6 bases). The CDR3 totals 11 residues. The ends were cut back, 4 bases at V and 10 bases at J, with 11 bases in the middle. CDR1 is SGHRS, CDR2 YFSETQ, per germline. The CDR3 protein is CASSTSGDQYF. The CDR3 nucleotides are TGCGCCAGCAGCACCTCAGGGGACCAGTACTTC.

This clonotype was detected only a few times. This sequence joins TRBV5-1 and TRBJ1-5; D gene ambiguous. Germline V CDR1 and CDR2: SGHRS, YFSETQ. The CDR3 is 15 amino acids. V shed 4 bases and J shed 9 bases, with 20 bases lying between them. The CDR3 DNA is TGCGCCAGCAGCCCAGAACCCGGGTCTAGTGGGCCCCAGCATTTT. This translates into CASSPEPGSSGPQHF.

This clonotype has a handful of counts. The V and J genes are TRBV29-1 and TRBJ1-5, with a possible D match to TRBD1 (6 bases). Germline V CDR1 and CDR2: SQVTM, ANQGSEA. V was clipped by 3 bases and J by 3 bases, with 9 bases between them. This CDR3 is 13 amino acids long. The CDR3 spells CSVEEGHNQPQHF. The CDR3 DNA follows: TGCAGCGTTGAGGAGGGACACAATCAGCCCCAGCATTTT.

This clonotype was detected only once. The chain combines TRBV6-2 or TRBV6-3 with TRBJ2-3; 7 bases are shared with TRBD2. Germline trimming cut 4 bases from V and 7 bases from J; bases unmatched to any gene: 11. CDR3 size: 15 residues. CDR1 is MNHEY and CDR2 is SVGEGT in the germline V gene. The CDR3: CASSSSGMFRNTQYF. CDR3 DNA sequence: TGTGCCAGCAGTTCTAGCGGTATGTTCAGAAATACGCAGTATTTT.

The chain links TRBV20-1 to TRBJ2-3; 7 bases fit TRBD2. CDR3 length equals 13 residues. Germline V gene lookup returns CDR1 DFQATT and CDR2 SNEGSKA (reference sequence). The CDR3 nucleotides are TGCAGCCGGAGGCGGGAGCCCACAGATACGCAGTATTTT. Translated, it gives CSRRREPTDTQYF.

This clonotype was detected only a few times. The rearrangement joins TRBV20-1 to TRBJ2-7, with 11 bases identical to TRBD2. TRBJ2-5 explains the end of the DNA better; the J call may be wrong. The germline V gene has CDR1 DFQATT and CDR2 SNEGSKA (reference sequence). The CDR3 is made up of 15 amino acids. The CDR3 is CSAATSGGKQETQYF. CDR3 coding DNA: TGCAGTGCAGCCACTAGCGGGGGCAAACAAGAGACCCAGTACTTC.

This rearrangement joins TRBV30 to TRBJ1-2; the D gene is possibly TRBD1 (5 bases). This CDR3 is built from 12 residues. Trimming took off 0 bases at V and 8 bases at J, with 10 bases between the two ends. From germline, CDR1 is GTSNPN and CDR2 SVGIG (reference sequence). CDR3 residues: CAWSVRGVGYTF. The DNA for the CDR3 is TGTGCCTGGAGTGTGCGGGGGGTCGGCTACACCTTC.

This chain links TRBV15 with TRBJ2-3, with 7 bases matching TRBD1. V was clipped by 9 bases and J by 0 bases; unmatched bases: 6. The length of the CDR3 is 14 residues. Germline V lookup: CDR1 LNHNV, CDR2 YYDKDF (reference sequence). In DNA, the CDR3 is TGTGCCACGAAACTACAGGGGAGCACAGATACGCAGTATTTT. It yields the protein CATKLQGSTDTQYF.